This T cell receptor (beta chain) originates from a study of T cell changes during pregnancy in multiple sclerosis. Sequencing used immunoSEQ multiplex PCR; TCRdb keeps in-frame clones, though not all of them. The sample has 90,000 to 100,000 clones, about 90% seen once. The germline V gene encodes CDR1 MDHEN and CDR2 SYDVKM. Trimming cost V 7 bases and J 5 bases, with 15 bases left between them. CDR3 length: 14 amino acids. The source was peripheral blood, collected after pregnancy. The chain uses TRBV28 and TRBJ2-1; D unclear. The TCR comes from a female donor in good health, enrolled as a control in a pregnancy study. The CDR3 coding sequence is TGTGCCAGCATAGACGGAAGCGCGGACAATGAGCAGTTCTTC. It encodes CASIDGSADNEQFF.